This T cell receptor (beta chain) was recorded in a study of siplizumab effects on memory and regulatory T cells. Assay used: immunoSEQ multiplex PCR; TCRdb lists only in-frame clones, some missing. The sample records roughly 50,000 clones, more than 75% being singletons. Overall study results and limits: Most proliferating CD4+ or CD8+ clones, roughly 75-97%, had no naive or memory assignment. No more than a minor fraction of alloreactive clones could be traced back to unstimulated subsets.

Turning to this clone: The antigen is not known.

The CDR3 contains 15 residues. The germline V gene has CDR1 MNHEY and CDR2 SMNVEV (reference sequence). J gave up 7 bases and V 2 bases, and 6 bases lay outside the gene matches. For a few donor pairs, CD4+ naive/memory and CD8+ naive/effector-memory/TEMRA unstimulated subsets were also sequenced. The origin of this receptor is a human donor in good health. The chain couples TRBV27 to TRBJ2-1; TRBD2 matches 9 bases. The sequencing input was naive CD8+ T cells sorted from blood. The CDR3 protein is CASSLAGGLRNEQFF. DNA of the CDR3: TGTGCCAGCAGTTTAGCGGGAGGGCTAAGGAATGAGCAGTTCTTC.